What follows describes a single T cell receptor (beta chain). Reverse transcription used about 0.45 to 1 ug RNA and random hexamers. TCRdb recomputed calls from the immunoSEQ multiplex PCR reads with MiXCR, one row per CDR3 protein. The data hold 140,000 or so distinct CDR3 sequences, with around 96% observed a single time. The sample originates from a study of CD8 T cells in Susac syndrome. V shed 7 bases, J shed 5 bases, and the junction held 8 bases outside the gene matches. CDR1 and CDR2 (germline): SQVTM, ANQGSEA. The CDR3 is made up of 13 amino acids. V and J are TRBV29-1 and TRBJ1-5; 7 bases align to TRBD1. The sample taken for sequencing was CD4+ T cells from PBMCs. The sequence derives from a human donor with multiple sclerosis. CDR3 sequence (DNA): TGCAGCGCTGGACAGGAAAGGTATCAGCCCCAGCATTTT. Translating it yields CSAGQERYQPQHF.